The rows below give T cell receptor beta chains drawn from one sample of a study of CD8+ T cells in alopecia areata. Sequencing was performed with immunoSEQ multiplex PCR; in TCRdb, only in-frame clones are kept and a portion is missing. This sample has about 210,000 clones, with around 66% found just once. The specimen was CD4+ T cells sorted from blood, collected at approximately week 42, from a patient treated with tofacitinib. The receptors stem from a human donor with alopecia areata. The CDR3 runs from the conserved cysteine through the conserved F or W. D genes are given only for firm matches. Part of the rows lack a size; the others show once, few, many or a class for expanded clones.

TRBJ2-5 TRBV9 - - CASRPKVGVAETQYF TGTGCCAGCAGACCCAAAGTGGGGGTGGCAGAGACCCAGTACTTC
TRBJ1-1 TRBV12-5 - - CASGYSGSTEAFF TGTGCTAGTGGTTACTCGGGGAGCACTGAAGCTTTCTTT
TRBJ1-1 TRBV6-1 - - CASSGTAGRRNTEAFF TGTGCCAGCAGTGGAACGGCGGGACGGAGGAACACTGAAGCTTTCTTT
TRBJ2-5 TRBV7-2 TRBD2 - CASSLNLASGETQYF TGTGCCAGCAGCCTAAACCTGGCTAGCGGAGAGACCCAGTACTTC
TRBJ1-2 TRBV4-1 - - CASSQVGGSSYGYTF TGCGCCAGCAGCCAAGTAGGAGGAAGCTCCTATGGCTACACCTTC
TRBJ2-7 TRBV4-1 TRBD2 - CASSQAYGTSYSYEQYF TGCGCCAGCAGCCAAGCGTATGGGACTAGTTACTCCTACGAGCAGTACTTC
TRBJ1-5 TRBV5-1 TRBD1 few CASSLGTGGNQPQHF TGCGCCAGCAGCTTGGGGACAGGGGGTAATCAGCCCCAGCATTTT
TRBJ1-4 TRBV5-6 TRBD1 - CASSLWDSNEKLFF TGTGCCAGCAGCTTATGGGACAGTAATGAAAAACTGTTTTTT
TRBJ2-1 TRBV7-6 TRBD2 - CASTPAGGAGGEQFF TGTGCCAGCACCCCAGCCGGGGGGGCTGGCGGTGAGCAGTTCTTC
TRBJ1-2 TRBV2 TRBD1 - CASSEVPGQGGYGYTF TGTGCCAGCAGTGAAGTCCCCGGACAGGGTGGCTATGGCTACACCTTC
TRBJ1-6 TRBV15 - - CATSRDGHSVTLHF TGTGCCACCAGCAGAGATGGACACAGTGTGACCCTCCACTTT
TRBJ1-1 TRBV7-9 - - CASSAENTEAFF TGTGCCAGCAGCGCGGAGAACACTGAAGCTTTCTTT
TRBJ2-5 TRBV5-1 - - CASSLGTQETQYF TGCGCCAGCAGCTTGGGCACACAAGAGACCCAGTACTTC
TRBJ1-1 TRBV30 TRBD1 few CACTTGREYTEAFF TGTGCCTGTACGACAGGGAGGGAGTACACTGAAGCTTTCTTT
TRBJ2-3 TRBV29-1 - few CSPYTDTQYF TGCAGCCCTTACACAGATACGCAGTATTTT
TRBJ2-7 TRBV7-2 TRBD1 - CASSFPGQGSYEQYF TGTGCCAGCAGCTTCCCGGGACAGGGTTCCTACGAGCAGTACTTC
TRBJ2-1 TRBV29-1 TRBD1 few CSVERMDRGPNEQFF TGCAGCGTCGAAAGGATGGACAGGGGGCCCAATGAGCAGTTCTTC
TRBJ2-7 TRBV29-1 - - CSVQTETYEQYF TGCAGCGTCCAAACAGAGACCTACGAGCAGTACTTC
TRBJ2-7 TRBV6-1 - - CASTTTPYEQYF TGTGCCAGCACTACGACCCCCTACGAGCAGTACTTC
TRBJ1-1 TRBV29-1 - few CSLMRAGEAFF TGCAGCTTAATGAGAGCAGGTGAAGCTTTCTTT
TRBJ2-3 TRBV5-1 - - CASSRQAGTDTQYF TGCGCCAGCAGCCGACAGGCCGGCACAGATACGCAGTATTTT
TRBJ1-1 TRBV4-3 - - CASSHIQGGNTEAFF TGCGCCAGCAGCCACATACAGGGTGGTAACACTGAAGCTTTCTTT
TRBJ1-1 TRBV5-6 - many CASSWEGAGGYTEAFF TGTGCCAGCAGCTGGGAAGGGGCCGGTGGATACACTGAAGCTTTCTTT